These 7 T cell receptor beta chains share one sample of origin, sequenced in a study of low-dose radiotherapy and immunotherapy resistance in tumors. Time point meaning: after trial treatment. The treatment denotes: LDRT plus nivolumab, ipilimumab, low-dose cyclophosphamide and aspirin (RACIN trial). Covering alpha and beta chains, TRAV- and TRBV-specific primers were used for the first-strand cDNA. PCR amplification of the TCRs was performed with Phusion for 20 PCR cycles, and it relied on a constant-region primer together with a V-primer adapter. Using its own MiXCR run on the reads, TCRdb lists one record per CDR3 protein. The top ten hold approximately 6% of the sample, which has 31,000 or so distinct CDR3 sequences, about 53% seen once. The material sequenced was PBMCs, taken after low-dose radiotherapy plus immunotherapy. These receptors came from a male donor with gallbladder cancer.

By sample fraction, this clonotype is medium-sized. V gene TRBV9 combines with J gene TRBJ2-1; perhaps TRBD1 as D (5 bases). The germline gives CDR1 SGDLS, CDR2 YYNGEE. The CDR3 extends over 15 amino acids. Trimming took 2 bases from V and 0 from J, leaving 9 bases between them. CDR3 amino acids: CASSVGASSYNEQFF. CDR3 nucleotide sequence: TGTGCCAGCAGCGTTGGGGCAAGCTCCTACAATGAGCAGTTCTTC. Full variable domain (remainder filled in from reference TRBV9 and TRBJ2-1): DSGVTQTPKHLITATGQRVTLRCSPRSGDLSVYWYQQSLDQGLQFLIQYYNGEERAKGNILERFSAQQFPDLHSELNLSSLELGDSALYFCASSVGASSYNEQFFGPGTRLTVL.

By sample share, this clonotype is medium-sized (0.01 to 0.1%). The chain couples TRBV7-2 to TRBJ1-1, with 8 positions matching TRBD1. V dropped 5 bases and J dropped 0; count of bases not matched to a gene: 2. CDR3 size: 14 residues. Germline-derived CDR1 and CDR2 are SGHTA and FQGNSA. CDR3 nucleotides: TGTGCCAGCAGCCCGGGACAGGTGAACACTGAAGCTTTCTTT. Its protein product is CASSPGQVNTEAFF.

Details on this clonotype: A far larger clone is one nucleotide away, so this likely arose from a read error. The genes are TRBV5-5 and TRBJ2-3; no clear D. Looked up from germline, CDR1 is SGHKS and CDR2 is YYEKEE (reference sequence). The CDR3 runs to 13 residues. This CDR3 is CDSSVVGTDTQYF. CDR3 nucleotides: TGTGACAGCAGCGTAGTTGGCACAGATACGCAGTATTTT.

The table lists this clonotype with many counts. This sequence joins TRBV28 and TRBJ1-2; D unclear. The germline V and J ends were trimmed by 3 bases and 6 bases, with 8 bases remaining between them. Germline assignment: CDR1 MDHEN and CDR2 SYDVKM. The CDR3 is 12 residues long. CDR3 DNA: TGTGCCAGCAGTTTCCGTACCCATGGCTACACCTTC. Residues: CASSFRTHGYTF.

This clonotype was picked up many times. This rearrangement joins TRBV4-2 to TRBJ2-3; 10 nucleotides line up with TRBD2. Germline V CDR1 and CDR2: LGHNA, YNFKEQ. V was pared by 0 bases and J by 4 bases, with 4 bases of the junction left unmatched. This CDR3 is built from 16 residues. The CDR3 sequence: CASSQDRTSGADTQYF. CDR3 nucleotides: TGTGCCAGCAGCCAAGATCGGACTAGCGGCGCAGATACGCAGTATTTT.

This chain uses TRBV28 with TRBJ2-1; 8 bases line up with TRBD1. The CDR3 spans 15 residues. Germline V gene lookup returns CDR1 MDHEN and CDR2 SYDVKM. The ends lost 3 bases at V and 6 bases at J; junction bases unmatched: 7. The CDR3 DNA reads as TGTGCCAGCAGTTTGCTCGGACAGGGATTCAATGAGCAGTTCTTC. Its protein is CASSLLGQGFNEQFF.

By sample share, this clonotype is medium-sized. This chain links TRBV2 with TRBJ1-5; 7 bases are shared with TRBD1. Per the germline V gene, CDR1 is SNHLY and CDR2 is FYNNEI. Unmatched junction bases numbered 15, after V lost 4 bases and J lost 3 bases. The CDR3 length is 18 residues. The CDR3 sequence is CASSGPLRGTEPNQPQHF. The CDR3 coding sequence is TGTGCCAGCAGTGGTCCCCTTCGGGGGACAGAGCCCAATCAGCCCCAGCATTTT.